This T cell receptor beta chain was observed in a study of T cell repertoires in cytomegalovirus infection. Study overall: CMV infection plus the matching HLA type was flagged by public TCR beta signatures.

This clonotype was seen many times. CDR1 and CDR2 (germline): SGHTA, FQGNSA. There are 14 residues in the CDR3. V was cut by 5 bases and J by 1 base, with 11 bases left in between. TCRdb re-analysed the reads in MiXCR, keeping a single row per CDR3 protein. The table records approximately 100,000 distinct CDR3 sequences, less than 25% of them present only once. Sequencing used CD8+ T cells from PBMCs. The V call is TRBV7-2, the J call TRBJ2-5; the D is unclear. This TCR derives from a human donor in good health (CMV status not recorded). Some clones in this sample may be carry-over from other donors' samples. The CDR3: CASSPLELQETQYF. The CDR3 DNA sequence: TGTGCCAGCAGCCCCCTAGAACTCCAAGAGACCCAGTACTTC.